One sample yielded the 23 T cell receptor beta chains listed below, sequenced in a study of early stage breast cancer tumors. TCRdb's table, derived via immunoSEQ multiplex PCR, lists solely in-frame clones and lacks some. Altogether about 41,000 clones are present, about two thirds being singletons, with the ten largest covering 7.2%. Sequenced: blood. The receptors here all came from a person aged 50-59 years with breast cancer.

The V call is TRBV6-6, the J call TRBJ2-1, with a possible D match to TRBD2 (6 bases). The CDR3 covers 14 residues. Trimming took off 6 bases at V and 7 bases at J, with 16 bases between the two ends. Germline V CDR1 and CDR2: MNHNY, SVGAGI (reference sequence). The CDR3 loop reads CASSRGSLGNEQFF. The CDR3 DNA reads as TGTGCCAGCAGCCGGGGGTCATTGGGGAATGAGCAGTTCTTC.

This clone was picked up one time. The chain couples TRBV11-3 to TRBJ2-1; 12 positions agree with TRBD2. Per the germline V gene, CDR1 is SGHNT and CDR2 is YENEEA. The CDR3 is 15 amino acids. Germline trimming cut 1 base from V and 8 bases from J; bases unmatched to any gene: 3. This CDR3 is CASSLGTSGIDEQFF. For the CDR3, the DNA is TGTGCCAGCAGCTTAGGGACTAGCGGGATCGATGAGCAGTTCTTC. Full variable domain (rest looked up from reference TRBV11-3 and TRBJ2-1): EAGVVQSPRYKIIEKKQPVAFWCNPISGHNTLYWYLQNLGQGPELLIRYENEEAVDDSQLPKDRFSAERLKGVDSTLKIQPAELGDSAVYLCASSLGTSGIDEQFFGPGTRLTVL.

This chain links TRBV6-1 with TRBJ1-5; D is undetermined. This CDR3 comprises 14 residues. Deletions cut 3 bases from V and 4 bases from J, with 10 bases between. Germline CDR1 MNHNS, CDR2 SASEGT. The CDR3 nucleotides are TGTGCCAGCAGTGATGACTGGATGAATCAGCCCCAGCATTTT. It encodes CASSDDWMNQPQHF.

This chain connects TRBV2 to TRBJ2-7; maybe TRBD1 (6 bases). Between the trimmed V and J ends, which lost 6 bases and 2 bases, there was a span of 11 bases. The CDR3 runs to 13 residues. Germline V gives CDR1 SNHLY, CDR2 FYNNEI. CDR3 region: CASSVGQTYEQYV. The CDR3 bases are TGTGCCAGCAGCGTCGGACAGACCTACGAGCAGTACGTC.

J is TRBJ1-2 and V is TRBV4-3; TRBD1 matches 10 bases. Germline V gene data show CDR1 as LGHNA and CDR2 as YSLEER. The CDR3 has 16 amino acids. The V segment lost 3 bases and the J segment 0 bases; nucleotides outside the gene matches: 4. The CDR3 spells CASSHAGQGANYGYTF. The CDR3, as DNA: TGCGCCAGCAGCCACGCCGGACAGGGGGCTAACTATGGCTACACCTTC.

The genes are TRBV19 and TRBJ2-6; weak D call: TRBD2 (6 bases). Germline assignment: CDR1 LNHDA and CDR2 SQIVND (reference sequence). Trimming cost V 7 bases and J 0 bases, with 16 bases left between them. The CDR3 contains 17 residues. The CDR3 nucleotides are TGTGCCAGTACCACGGAAGCGGGCCTCTCTGGGGCCAACGTCCTGACTTTC. This codes for CASTTEAGLSGANVLTF.

This chain connects TRBV11-3 to TRBJ2-7; TRBD1 agrees at 9 bases. V shed 5 bases, J shed 2 bases, and the junction held 4 bases outside the gene matches. The CDR3 loop spans 14 amino acids. Per germline, CDR1 SGHNT and CDR2 YENEEA. The CDR3 is CASSPTGGPYEQYF. DNA of the CDR3: TGTGCCAGCAGCCCGACAGGGGGTCCCTACGAGCAGTACTTC.

V usage is TRBV6-1 and J usage is TRBJ2-1; TRBD2 matches at 8 bases. The CDR3 length is 16 residues. The germline CDR1 and CDR2 sequences are MNHNS and SASEGT. J lost 0 bases, V lost 3 bases, and 4 bases had no gene match. The CDR3 reads CASSDLAGGSYNEQFF. The CDR3 DNA sequence: TGTGCCAGCAGTGACCTTGCGGGGGGCTCCTACAATGAGCAGTTCTTC.

The rearrangement joins TRBV10-3 to TRBJ1-3, with a possible D match to TRBD1 (5 bases). V was trimmed by 0 bases and J by 4 bases, leaving 13 bases between them. CDR1 and CDR2 (germline): ENHRY, SYGVKD. This CDR3 is built from 16 residues. The CDR3 DNA sequence: TGTGCCATCAGTGAGTCGTCCAGGGCACCCGGAAACACCATATATTTT. Translation: CAISESSRAPGNTIYF.

This clone turned up a few times. The same CDR3 also results from other DNA sequences found in this sample. This sequence joins TRBV20-1 and TRBJ2-5; unclear D gene. V lost 0 bases to trimming and J lost 5 bases, with 4 bases between them. CDR3 length: 11 residues. Germline-derived CDR1 and CDR2 are DFQATT and SNEGSKA (reference sequence). In DNA form, the CDR3 reads TGCAGTGCTAGAGATCGGGAGACCCAGTACTTC. Protein product: CSARDRETQYF.

The chain employs TRBV25-1 and TRBJ1-6; TRBD1 matches at 8 bases. The CDR3 totals 14 residues. Trimming removed 4 bases from V and 4 bases from J; junction bases left unmatched: 0. Germline V gene lookup returns CDR1 MGHDK and CDR2 SYGVNS. This CDR3 reads CASSGQGYNSPLHF. The CDR3 DNA reads as TGTGCCAGCAGTGGACAGGGGTATAATTCACCCCTCCACTTT.

This clone was observed a handful of times. The chain links TRBV6-1 to TRBJ1-5; D is uncertain. V gave up 8 bases and J gave up 0 bases, with 8 bases separating them. The CDR3 sequence is 13 residues long. In germline, CDR1 is MNHNS, CDR2 SASEGT. The chain's CDR3 is CASGGPSNQPQHF. The CDR3, as DNA: TGTGCCAGCGGCGGGCCTAGCAATCAGCCCCAGCATTTT.

About this clone: A read error may produce the germline difference seen at one junction end. The chain couples TRBV27 to TRBJ2-7, with 11 bases that match TRBD1. Germline V CDR1 and CDR2: MNHEY, SMNVEV (reference sequence). The length of the CDR3 is 12 residues. CDR3 sequence reads: CARGQGVFRNNF. The CDR3 DNA is TGTGCCAGGGGACAGGGGGTTTTCCGCAACAACTTC.

This clone has only a few counts. The chain recombines TRBV6-4 with TRBJ1-1; no reliable D call. V lost 3 bases to trimming and J lost 1 base, with 6 bases between them. Germline loops: CDR1 MRHNA, CDR2 SNTAGT. CDR3 length equals 13 residues. Written as DNA, the CDR3 is TGTGCCAGCAGTGAAACAGCGAACACTGAAGCTTTCTTT. Its translation is CASSETANTEAFF.

The V call is TRBV19, the J call TRBJ2-1, with 11 bases matching TRBD2. The CDR3 contains 16 residues. The germline CDR1 and CDR2 sequences are LNHDA and SQIVND (reference sequence). V dropped 8 bases and J dropped 4; count of bases not matched to a gene: 10. In DNA, the CDR3 is TGTGCCAGTCGACAGGCCCTAGCGGGGGGTTACAATGAGCAGTTCTTC. Its protein product is CASRQALAGGYNEQFF.

V usage is TRBV25-1 and J usage is TRBJ2-7; 13 bases match TRBD2. V lost 1 base to trimming and J lost 8 bases; unmatched junction nucleotides: 8. Germline V gene data show CDR1 as MGHDK and CDR2 as SYGVNS. The CDR3 loop spans 16 amino acids. The CDR3 here is CASSESGTSGIGKQYF. DNA for the CDR3: TGTGCCAGCAGTGAATCGGGGACTAGCGGGATTGGAAAGCAGTACTTC.

This chain connects TRBV2 to TRBJ1-3, with TRBD1 as a possible D gene (6 bases). This CDR3 has 15 residues. The V gene's germline CDR1 is SNHLY and CDR2 FYNNEI. V lost 2 bases to trimming and J lost 3 bases, with 11 bases between them. The CDR3: CASSESRTVGNTIYF. The DNA of the CDR3 is TGTGCCAGCAGTGAATCGCGGACAGTTGGAAACACCATATATTTT.

CDR3 loop: CASRGNRENTEAFF. The CDR3 DNA reads TGTGCCAGTAGAGGAAACAGGGAGAACACTGAAGCTTTCTTT. The V and J genes are TRBV19 and TRBJ1-1; a weak D match, TRBD1 (6 bases). V was clipped by 6 bases and J by 1 base, with 12 bases between them. The germline V gene has CDR1 LNHDA and CDR2 SQIVND (reference sequence). CDR3 size: 14 residues.

The chain carries TRBV15 and TRBJ2-7; 7 nucleotides agree with TRBD2. This CDR3 contains 15 residues. Germline CDR1 reads LNHNV; CDR2 reads YYDKDF (reference sequence). With V trimmed by 2 bases and J by 6 bases, 10 bases remained unmatched. The CDR3 bases are TGTGCCACCAGCAGATCTTATGGCAGGGAGGGCGAGCAGTACTTC. It translates to CATSRSYGREGEQYF.

The chain uses TRBV5-1 and TRBJ2-7; the D is unclear. V lost 7 bases to trimming and J lost 4 bases, with 15 bases between them. The CDR3 extends over 13 amino acids. Germline CDR1 SGHRS, CDR2 YFSETQ. The CDR3 coding sequence is TGCGCCAGCTCGGAGTCGGCTGGGTACGAGCAGTACTTC. Translation: CASSESAGYEQYF.

The V gene is TRBV10-3, the J gene TRBJ2-7; TRBD1 matches at 9 bases. The CDR3 extends over 15 amino acids. Germline CDR1 and CDR2: ENHRY and SYGVKD. V gave up 6 bases and J gave up 0 bases; unmatched junction bases: 6. This chain's CDR3 is CAIRSGQGSSYEQYV. Written as DNA, the CDR3 is TGTGCCATCAGGTCCGGACAGGGGAGCTCCTACGAGCAGTACGTC.

V and J are TRBV19 and TRBJ2-3; D remains ambiguous. CDR1 and CDR2 from the germline V gene are LNHDA and SQIVND (reference sequence). This CDR3 spans 14 amino acids. Trimming pared 1 base from V and 0 bases from J, leaving 5 bases between. CDR3 residues: CASSIGRSTDTQYF. CDR3 bases: TGTGCCAGTAGTATAGGCAGAAGCACAGATACGCAGTATTTT.

This clone was seen only once. The V gene is TRBV29-1, the J gene TRBJ2-3; D remains unclear. Germline V CDR1 and CDR2: SQVTM, ANQGSEA. Trimming removed 2 bases from V and 4 bases from J, with 13 bases in between. The CDR3 consists of 14 residues. CDR3 protein: CSVERQPGADTQYF. As DNA, the CDR3 is TGCAGCGTTGAACGGCAGCCCGGAGCAGATACGCAGTATTTT.